The sequence of this TCR beta chain was determined in a study of T cells after posttransplantation cyclophosphamide. Measured with immunoSEQ multiplex PCR; TCRdb has only the in-frame clones, and not every one. The sample records 5,500 to 7,500 clones, roughly 98% being singletons. The study's findings and limits: TRB clonality was highly associated with recipient CMV seropositivity and reactivation.

Comment on this clone: Its specificity is unknown.

The sequenced material came from memory CD4+ T cells sorted from PBMCs. The TCR was taken from a man aged 35 to 55 in good health, CMV-negative, and a related stem cell transplant donor.

CDR3 region: CASSYSGRALNQPQHF. In DNA, the CDR3 is TGTGCCAGCAGTTACTCGGGGAGGGCCCTTAATCAGCCCCAGCATTTT. The chain is built from TRBV6-7 and TRBJ1-5; no clear D gene. TRBV6-7 carries the ORF label, with uncertain function. V shed 0 bases and J shed 4 bases, with 13 bases lying between them. This CDR3 is built from 16 residues.